One sample yielded the 11 T cell receptor beta chains listed below, sequenced in a study of persistence of HIV-infected CD4 T cells. The libraries were made with immunoSEQ version 4 in survey mode. Assay used: immunoSEQ multiplex PCR; TCRdb lists only in-frame clones, some missing. Of about 33,000 clones in the sample, about four fifths were seen once. Stimulation used 8.5 to 10 ug/mL lysate from CMV-infected fibroblasts. CD40L-negative CD69-negative CD45RO-high memory CD4+ T cells were sorted as populations depleted of antigen-responding cells. Their target antigens are unknown. The source was CD4+ T cells sorted from PBMCs after approximately 19-hour stimulation, collected from a patient who received antiretroviral therapy. All receptors come from an adult woman with HIV who was CMV-seropositive.

The chain carries TRBV3-1 (or the pseudogene TRBV3-2) and TRBJ2-1; 11 nucleotides agree with TRBD2. Germline lookup yields CDR1 LGHDT and CDR2 YNNKEL (reference sequence). Germline trimming cut 4 bases from V and 7 bases from J; bases unmatched to any gene: 15. This CDR3 has 18 amino acids. CDR3 residues: CASSRTSIAGGRINEQFF. In nucleotides, the CDR3 is TGTGCCAGCAGCCGGACCTCGATAGCGGGAGGGCGTATTAATGAGCAGTTCTTC.

This clone was detected only a few times. The chain has TRBV10-1 and TRBJ2-2, with a weak D call TRBD1 (5 bases). Germline V gives CDR1 WNHNN, CDR2 SYGVQD (reference sequence). This CDR3 has 14 residues. V lost 6 bases, J lost 4 bases, and 12 bases lay in between. The CDR3 bases are TGCGCCAGCAGCGCAGGGTCGAGCACCGGGGAGCTGTTTTTT. Residues: CASSAGSSTGELFF.

The rearrangement links TRBV18 to TRBJ1-1; unclear D gene. Germline assignment: CDR1 KGHSH and CDR2 LQKENI. V lost 4 bases to trimming and J lost 1 base, with 13 bases between them. The CDR3 is made up of 15 amino acids. The CDR3 spells CASSLSGGWNTEAFF. Here the CDR3 DNA reads TGTGCCAGCTCACTTTCCGGAGGGTGGAACACTGAAGCTTTCTTT.

The table lists this clone with a few counts. This chain joins TRBV3-1 (or the pseudogene TRBV3-2) and TRBJ2-5, with TRBD1 matching 7 bases. The trim removed 1 base at V and 3 bases at J, leaving 5 bases unmatched. CDR3 length: 15 residues. Germline loops: CDR1 LGHDT, CDR2 YNNKEL (reference sequence). The CDR3 spells CASSQVNRGEETQYF. The CDR3 DNA follows: TGTGCCAGCAGCCAAGTCAACAGGGGCGAAGAGACCCAGTACTTC.

This chain links TRBV24-1 with TRBJ2-2; TRBD1 agrees at 9 bases. The CDR3 contains 15 residues. CDR1 and CDR2 (germline): KGHDR, SFDVKD. Trimming took 4 bases from V and 7 from J; bases not matched to a gene: 6. CDR3 DNA: TGTGCCACCAGTGACCCGGGACAGGGAGACGGGGAGCTGTTTTTT. Encoded protein: CATSDPGQGDGELFF.

The chain uses TRBV21-1 and TRBJ1-6. TRBV21-1 is assigned pseudogene status. CDR3 length equals 15 residues. DNA for the CDR3: TGTGCCAGCAGACTACAGCGTACCTATAATTCACCCCTCCACTTT. This codes for CASRLQRTYNSPLHF.

The chain uses TRBV11-1 and TRBJ1-1; possibly TRBD1 for D (6 bases). The CDR3 spans 13 residues. V lost 1 base, J lost 8 bases, and 11 bases lay in between. Germline lookup yields CDR1 SGHAT and CDR2 FQDESV (reference sequence). The CDR3 DNA is TGTGCCAGCAGCTTAGAAAGAGGGGGAGAAGCTTTCTTT. It is translated as CASSLERGGEAFF.

The J gene is TRBJ1-2, the V gene TRBV3-1 (or the pseudogene TRBV3-2); no clear D gene. V lost 1 base and J 7 bases, leaving 16 bases between the germline ends. CDR1 is LGHDT and CDR2 is YNNKEL in the germline V gene (reference sequence). CDR3 length equals 15 residues. The CDR3 sequence: CASSQVGQPEGGYTF. CDR3 in DNA: TGTGCCAGCAGCCAAGTAGGGCAGCCCGAAGGTGGCTACACCTTC.

This clone was picked up a small number of times. The chain recombines TRBV5-6 with TRBJ1-1, with D unclear. The CDR3 totals 12 residues. Between the trimmed V and J ends, which lost 0 bases and 9 bases, there was a span of 9 bases. Germline assignment: CDR1 SGHDT and CDR2 YYEEEE. The DNA for the CDR3 is TGTGCCAGCAGCTTGGGGGCAGAAAAAGCTTTCTTT. Translated: CASSLGAEKAFF.

The chain employs TRBV6-5 and TRBJ1-2; unclear D gene. The CDR3 loop spans 12 amino acids. The germline gives CDR1 MNHEY, CDR2 SVGAGI. V dropped 7 bases and J dropped 8 bases, with 14 bases sitting between them. The CDR3 DNA reads TGTGCCAGCACCCGTCCAGGATGGGGCTACACCTTC. It translates to CASTRPGWGYTF.

There are a few counts of this clone. The rearrangement joins TRBV7-2 to TRBJ1-2, with 9 bases that match TRBD1. V lost 4 bases, J lost 5 bases, and 8 bases stayed unmatched. Germline-derived CDR1 and CDR2 are SGHTA and FQGNSA. The CDR3 runs 15 residues. The CDR3: CASSSRDRAVYGYTF. In DNA, the CDR3 is TGTGCCAGCAGCTCCCGGGACAGGGCGGTATATGGCTACACCTTC.